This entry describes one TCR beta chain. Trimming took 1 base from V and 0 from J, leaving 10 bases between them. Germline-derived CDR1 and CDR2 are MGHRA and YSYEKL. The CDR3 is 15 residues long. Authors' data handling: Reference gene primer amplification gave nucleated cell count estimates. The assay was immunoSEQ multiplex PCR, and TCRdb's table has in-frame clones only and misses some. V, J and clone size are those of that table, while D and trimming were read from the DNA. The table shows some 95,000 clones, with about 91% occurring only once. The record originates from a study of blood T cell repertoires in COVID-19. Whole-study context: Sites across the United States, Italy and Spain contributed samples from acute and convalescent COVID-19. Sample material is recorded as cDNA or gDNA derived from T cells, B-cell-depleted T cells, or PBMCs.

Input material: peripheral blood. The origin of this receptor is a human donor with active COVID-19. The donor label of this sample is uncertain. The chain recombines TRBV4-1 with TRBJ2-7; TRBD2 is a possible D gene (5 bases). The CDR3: CASSQGPEDSYEQYF. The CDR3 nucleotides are TGCGCCAGCAGCCAAGGACCGGAGGACTCCTACGAGCAGTACTTC.